The 3 T cell receptor beta chains below were found in one sample sequenced in a study of T cell changes during pregnancy in multiple sclerosis. The protocol was immunoSEQ multiplex PCR, while the TCRdb copy is restricted to in-frame clones and leaves out a portion. The data contain about 49,000 clones, about 90% of them seen just once; the ten biggest clones take up 0.37%. Here the sequenced sample was CD4+ T cells from peripheral blood mononuclear cells, taken in the second trimester of pregnancy. These receptors all come from a female donor in good health, enrolled as a control in a pregnancy study.

This clone showed up just once. The chain combines TRBV5-4 with TRBJ1-6; no reliable D call. The CDR3 length is 16 residues. Germline V gives CDR1 SGHNT, CDR2 YYREEE (reference sequence). V lost 5 bases to trimming and J lost 4 bases, with 16 bases between them. DNA of the CDR3: TGTGCCAGCAGGTTCGGGAGAACAGATTATAATTCACCCCTCCACTTT. Amino acids: CASRFGRTDYNSPLHF.

This chain joins TRBV5-5 and TRBJ2-1, with D uncertain. The CDR3 consists of 15 residues. The V and J ends lost 0 bases and 7 bases respectively, with 14 bases between them. Germline lookup yields CDR1 SGHKS and CDR2 YYEKEE (reference sequence). The CDR3 loop is CASSLESLSWNEQFF. The CDR3 bases are TGTGCCAGCAGCTTGGAGAGCCTTTCGTGGAATGAGCAGTTCTTC.

The gene calls are TRBV6-1 and TRBJ2-2, with 7 bases identical to TRBD1. The length of the CDR3 is 13 residues. The V gene end was trimmed by 6 bases and the J gene end by 4 bases; junction bases not matched to a gene: 2. Germline V CDR1 and CDR2: MNHNS, SASEGT. The CDR3 nucleotides are TGTGCCAGCAGGTGGGACAGCACCGGGGAGCTGTTTTTT. Residues: CASRWDSTGELFF.